These 32 T cell receptor beta chains were all obtained from the same sample, sequenced in a study of blood T cell repertoires in COVID-19. TCRdb keeps only in-frame clones here, not all; method: immunoSEQ multiplex PCR. This table has 200,000 to 250,000 clones, more than 65% appearing once. What was sequenced was peripheral blood. These receptors all stem from a human donor in a cohort sampled during active COVID-19.

The rearrangement joins TRBV19 to TRBJ1-5; D ambiguous. Trimming shortened V by 3 bases and J by 0 bases, and 9 bases separated the two germline ends. The CDR3 extends over 15 amino acids. Germline-derived CDR1 and CDR2 are LNHDA and SQIVND (reference sequence). The CDR3 here is CASSIPQNSNQPQHF. CDR3 DNA sequence: TGTGCCAGTAGTATCCCACAGAATAGCAATCAGCCCCAGCATTTT. The full variable domain, in which reference TRBV19 and TRBJ1-5 provide the parts outside the CDR3, is DGGITQSPKYLFRKEGQNVTLSCEQNLNHDAMYWYRQDPGQGLRLIYYSQIVNDFQKGDIAEGYSVSREKKESFPLTVTSAQKNPTAFYLCASSIPQNSNQPQHFGDGTRLSIL.

The chain couples TRBV30 to TRBJ2-5; D remains unclear. The CDR3 is 12 amino acids. Trimming stripped 4 bases from V and 1 base from J, with 7 bases between. Germline CDR1 GTSNPN, CDR2 SVGIG (reference sequence). The CDR3, as DNA: TGTGCCTGGAATTTGGCCCAAGAGACCCAGTACTTC. As protein: CAWNLAQETQYF.

V is TRBV4-2 and J is TRBJ2-1; D possibly corresponds to TRBD2 (6 bases). Germline-derived CDR1 and CDR2 are LGHNA and YNFKEQ. V shed 0 bases and J shed 0 bases, with 12 bases lying between them. The CDR3 sequence is 17 residues long. The CDR3 bases are TGTGCCAGCAGCCAAGATCTCATCGGGAGCTCCTACAATGAGCAGTTCTTC. As protein: CASSQDLIGSSYNEQFF.

This chain uses TRBV7-2 with TRBJ2-5; D gene unclear. Germline CDR1 reads SGHTA; CDR2 reads FQGNSA. CDR3 length: 12 residues. Trimming stripped 4 bases from V and 5 bases from J, with 8 bases between. The CDR3 region is CASSSHRETQYF. The CDR3 DNA sequence: TGTGCCAGCAGCTCGCACCGGGAGACCCAGTACTTC.

The J gene is TRBJ2-7, the V gene TRBV5-6; TRBD2 agrees at 10 bases. CDR1 and CDR2 (germline): SGHDT, YYEEEE. The CDR3 runs 14 residues. The junction had 6 bases not matched to a gene; V was cut back by 4 bases and J by 5 bases. The CDR3, as DNA: TGTGCCAGCAGCGGGACTAGCGCGTACCACGAGCAGTACTTC. It is translated as CASSGTSAYHEQYF.

V usage is TRBV7-2 and J usage is TRBJ2-5; TRBD2 matches at 9 bases. There are 16 residues in the CDR3. Trimming at V came to 6 bases and at J to 4 bases, leaving 12 bases not matched to a gene. Germline CDR1 is SGHTA and CDR2 is FQGNSA. The CDR3, as DNA: TGTGCCAGCAGAAGCCTTAGCGGGAGCTGGGGAGAGACCCAGTACTTC. Its translation: CASRSLSGSWGETQYF.

The V call is TRBV15, the J call TRBJ2-5, with D unresolved. CDR3 length equals 15 residues. Per germline, CDR1 LNHNV and CDR2 YYDKDF (reference sequence). V was clipped by 4 bases and J by 2 bases, with 14 bases between them. DNA of the CDR3: TGTGCCACCAGCACCCCATCTAGGTTACAAGAGACCCAGTACTTC. Its protein product is CATSTPSRLQETQYF.

The chain has TRBV27 and TRBJ1-2; TRBD1 agrees at 9 bases. The germline V gene encodes CDR1 MNHEY and CDR2 SMNVEV (reference sequence). This CDR3 is built from 16 residues. V lost 6 bases and J lost 0; bases outside the gene matches: 8. CDR3 sequence reads: CASSVTWTGANYGYTF. In DNA form, the CDR3 reads TGTGCCAGCAGCGTCACATGGACAGGGGCTAACTATGGCTACACCTTC.

This rearrangement joins TRBV27 to TRBJ1-4; 7 nucleotides match TRBD1. The CDR3 is made up of 16 amino acids. CDR1 is MNHEY and CDR2 is SMNVEV in the germline V gene (reference sequence). The V and J ends lost 2 bases and 10 bases, in that order; junction bases with no gene match: 13. The CDR3 here is CASSLGGGDPRVKLFF. CDR3 coding DNA: TGTGCCAGCAGTTTAGGAGGGGGCGACCCCCGGGTAAAACTGTTTTTT. The whole variable domain, remainder taken from reference TRBV27 and TRBJ1-4, is EAQVTQNPRYLITVTGKKLTVTCSQNMNHEYMSWYRQDPGLGLRQIYYSMNVEVTDKGDVPEGYKVSRKEKRNFPLILESPSPNQTSLYFCASSLGGGDPRVKLFFGSGTQLSVL.

This clone was seen more than once but under ten times. The rearrangement links TRBV2 to TRBJ2-5; D uncertain. CDR3 size: 14 residues. Per germline, CDR1 SNHLY and CDR2 FYNNEI. Trimming pared 6 bases from V and 1 base from J, leaving 12 bases between. The CDR3 loop reads CASREARLQETQYF. In DNA, the CDR3 is TGTGCCAGCAGAGAGGCGAGACTCCAAGAGACCCAGTACTTC.

This clone was counted once. This chain connects TRBV7-6 to TRBJ2-3; 14 bases line up with TRBD2. V lost 5 bases to trimming and J lost 4 bases; unmatched junction nucleotides: 11. There are 18 residues in the CDR3. Germline CDR1 SGHVS, CDR2 FNYEAQ. DNA for the CDR3: TGTGCCAGCAGCCCAAGAGGGGGACTAGCGGGAGAACCAGATACGCAGTATTTT. Amino acid sequence: CASSPRGGLAGEPDTQYF.

The chain joins TRBV5-6 to TRBJ2-7; D is undetermined. Trimming cost V 4 bases and J 4 bases, with 9 bases left between them. CDR1 is SGHDT, CDR2 YYEEEE, per germline. CDR3 size: 12 residues. CDR3 region: CASSLQWYEQYF. CDR3 nucleotide sequence: TGTGCCAGCAGCCTTCAGTGGTACGAGCAGTACTTC. Looking up the rest from reference TRBV5-6 and TRBJ2-7 gives the full variable domain: DAGVTQSPTHLIKTRGQQVTLRCSPKSGHDTVSWYQQALGQGPQFIFQYYEEEERQRGNFPDRFSGHQFPNYSSELNVNALLLGDSALYLCASSLQWYEQYFGPGTRLTVT.

J is TRBJ1-1 and V is TRBV2; no firm D call. This CDR3 has 14 amino acids. Germline V CDR1 and CDR2: SNHLY, FYNNEI. The ends were cut back, 3 bases at V and 4 bases at J, with 12 bases in the middle. The chain's CDR3 is CASSERVRITEAFF. Written as DNA, the CDR3 is TGTGCCAGCAGTGAGAGGGTCAGGATCACTGAAGCTTTCTTT.

The chain recombines TRBV19 with TRBJ2-1, with 10 bases lining up with TRBD2. Trimming cost V 0 bases and J 7 bases; bases outside gene matches: 12. The CDR3 totals 18 residues. Looked up from germline, CDR1 is LNHDA and CDR2 is SQIVND (reference sequence). CDR3 sequence: CASSIDGTAGGPTNEQFF. The CDR3 nucleotides are TGTGCCAGTAGTATAGATGGTACAGCGGGAGGGCCAACGAATGAGCAGTTCTTC.

This clone was seen a handful of times. V is TRBV6-5 and J is TRBJ2-1, with a weak D call TRBD2 (5 bases). The CDR3 runs to 13 residues. V shed 5 bases and J shed 8 bases, with 13 bases lying between them. The germline gives CDR1 MNHEY, CDR2 SVGAGI. The CDR3 protein is CASSIVSEDEQFF. The CDR3 nucleotides read TGTGCCAGCAGTATTGTTAGCGAGGATGAGCAGTTCTTC.

This rearrangement joins TRBV7-9 to TRBJ1-3, with D maybe TRBD1 (6 bases). Germline V gene data show CDR1 as SEHNR and CDR2 as FQNEAQ (reference sequence). The CDR3 is 16 amino acids. Trimming cost V 5 bases and J 0 bases, with 14 bases left between them. CDR3 amino acids: CASSPRDTDSGNTIYF. The CDR3 DNA sequence: TGTGCCAGCAGCCCCCGGGACACCGACTCTGGAAACACCATATATTTT.

In this sample, this clone turned up many times. The chain is built from TRBV18 and TRBJ1-1; D not resolved. V lost 3 bases, J lost 7 bases, and 9 bases lay in between. Looked up from germline, CDR1 is KGHSH and CDR2 is LQKENI. This CDR3 contains 12 residues. CDR3 nucleotides: TGTGCCAGCTCACCTCGGCGCGGTGAAGCTTTCTTT. Amino acid sequence: CASSPRRGEAFF. The full variable domain, rest sourced from reference TRBV18 and TRBJ1-1, is NAGVMQNPRHLVRRRGQEARLRCSPMKGHSHVYWYRQLPEEGLKFMVYLQKENIIDESGMPKERFSAEFPKEGPSILRIQQVVRGDSAAYFCASSPRRGEAFFGQGTRLTVV.

The rearrangement joins TRBV29-1 to TRBJ2-5; 9 nucleotides line up with TRBD2. The V gene's germline CDR1 is SQVTM and CDR2 ANQGSEA. The V gene end was trimmed by 4 bases and the J gene end by 2 bases; junction bases not matched to a gene: 8. The CDR3 extends over 15 amino acids. The CDR3: CSVVPVLAGQETQYF. As DNA, the CDR3 is TGCAGCGTTGTCCCGGTACTAGCGGGTCAAGAGACCCAGTACTTC.

This chain links TRBV5-1 with TRBJ1-3; 7 bases are a match to TRBD1. The V gene's germline CDR1 is SGHRS and CDR2 YFSETQ. Trimming cost V 2 bases and J 2 bases; bases outside gene matches: 13. The CDR3 contains 18 residues. CDR3 in amino acids: CASSFTASDRVAGNTIYF. The CDR3 coding sequence is TGCGCCAGCAGCTTTACAGCCTCCGACAGGGTAGCTGGAAACACCATATATTTT.

The chain carries TRBV3-1 (or the pseudogene TRBV3-2) and TRBJ1-6, with 9 bases lining up with TRBD1. The CDR3 length is 16 residues. Germline-derived CDR1 and CDR2 are LGHDT and YNNKEL (reference sequence). With 4 bases clipped from V and 7 bases from J, the junction kept 8 bases outside the gene matches. CDR3 sequence: CASSRPTGGPNSPLHF. CDR3 coding DNA: TGTGCCAGCAGCCGGCCGACAGGGGGGCCAAATTCACCCCTCCACTTT.

This clone was counted only a few times. The gene calls are TRBV28 and TRBJ1-5; D unresolved. Germline CDR1 MDHEN, CDR2 SYDVKM. V was cut by 7 bases and J by 0 bases, with 7 bases left in between. CDR3 length: 13 residues. CDR3 protein: CASTLYSNQPQHF. Here the CDR3 DNA reads TGTGCCAGCACCTTATATAGCAATCAGCCCCAGCATTTT.

The chain has TRBV30 and TRBJ1-6, with 7 nucleotides matching TRBD1. CDR1 is GTSNPN and CDR2 is SVGIG in the germline V gene (reference sequence). J lost 6 bases, V lost 3 bases, and 5 bases had no gene match. The CDR3 spans 14 residues. The CDR3 DNA reads as TGTGCCTGGAGGCAGAGGGGGCGTAATTCACCCCTCCACTTT. Its translation is CAWRQRGRNSPLHF.

This chain joins TRBV21-1 and TRBJ2-7; the table gives TRBD1 as D, unverified against the DNA. TRBV21-1 corresponds to a pseudogene. This CDR3 contains 14 residues. CDR3 DNA: TGTGCCAGCAGCACACCTCAAACGACAGTGGAGCAGTACTTC. It specifies CASSTPQTTVEQYF.

There are a few counts of this clone. The CDR3, as DNA: TGTGCCAGCACCACCGGGACAGTCCTCATCAGCACCTTC. It codes for CASTTGTVLISTF. V is TRBV28 and J is TRBJ1-2; 7 bases map to TRBD1. With 7 bases clipped from V and 13 bases from J, the junction kept 15 bases outside the gene matches. Germline assignment: CDR1 MDHEN and CDR2 SYDVKM. The CDR3 totals 13 residues.

The gene calls are TRBV10-3 and TRBJ2-1; 10 bases map to TRBD2. Germline CDR1 and CDR2: ENHRY and SYGVKD. V trimming: 2 bases; J trimming: 5 bases; junction bases outside the gene matches: 3. CDR3 length equals 15 residues. CDR3 DNA sequence: TGTGCCATCAGTGAGCTCGGGACTAGCGACAATGAGCAGTTCTTC. Translating gives CAISELGTSDNEQFF.

The J gene is TRBJ2-5, the V gene TRBV10-1, with TRBD1 as a possible D gene (6 bases). Trimming left V 4 bases short and J 7 bases short, with 13 bases between. This CDR3 is 13 amino acids long. Germline V gives CDR1 WNHNN, CDR2 SYGVQD (reference sequence). CDR3 nucleotide sequence: TGCGCCAGCAGTGGGACAGCCCGGGGGACCCAGTACTTC. It yields the protein CASSGTARGTQYF.

The chain recombines TRBV6-5 with TRBJ2-7; no firm D call. The germline CDR1 and CDR2 sequences are MNHEY and SVGAGI. CDR3 length equals 13 residues. The V end was cut by 7 bases, the J end by 7 bases, with 17 bases between. The CDR3 region is CASNEARPREQYF. The CDR3 region has the DNA TGTGCCAGCAACGAGGCACGACCGAGGGAGCAGTACTTC.

V is TRBV27 and J is TRBJ2-3; tentative D call: TRBD2 (6 bases). The ends were cut back, 3 bases at V and 5 bases at J, with 21 bases in the middle. Germline-derived CDR1 and CDR2 are MNHEY and SMNVEV (reference sequence). The CDR3 has 17 amino acids. In DNA, the CDR3 is TGTGCCAGCAGTTTCAAGTTGTCTCGGGTGGGAGGAGATACGCAGTATTTT. Its translation: CASSFKLSRVGGDTQYF.

This chain joins TRBV6-5 and TRBJ2-1; D is perhaps TRBD2 (6 bases). Trimming removed 2 bases at V and 9 bases at J, with 20 bases between. The CDR3 is 16 residues long. Germline V CDR1 and CDR2: MNHEY, SVGAGI. CDR3 nucleotide sequence: TGTGCCAGCAGTTACGCGGGGACCATCTTGGGGGGTGAGCAGTTCTTC. The encoded protein is CASSYAGTILGGEQFF.

This sequence joins TRBV6-5 and TRBJ1-4, with D possibly being TRBD1 (6 bases). V lost 5 bases and J lost 2, with 12 bases in between. The length of the CDR3 is 15 residues. Germline V CDR1 and CDR2: MNHEY, SVGAGI. CDR3 residues: CASSPQGWTNEKLFF. The CDR3 region has the DNA TGTGCCAGCAGTCCACAGGGATGGACTAATGAAAAACTGTTTTTT.

The CDR3 loop is CASTEGILNTEAFF. Written as DNA, the CDR3 is TGTGCCAGCACGGAGGGTATTTTGAACACTGAAGCTTTCTTT. This chain uses TRBV3-1 (or the pseudogene TRBV3-2) with TRBJ1-1; D is ambiguous. CDR1 is LGHDT, CDR2 YNNKEL, per germline (reference sequence). This CDR3 has 14 residues. Trimming left V 7 bases short and J 0 bases short, with 12 bases between.

The J gene is TRBJ2-1, the V gene TRBV6-2 or TRBV6-3; TRBD1 or TRBD2 may be the D gene (7 bases each). The CDR3 is 14 residues long. The germline V gene has CDR1 MNHEY and CDR2 SVGEGT. The V end lost 6 bases, the J end lost 1 base, and 10 bases lay between the germline ends. The DNA for the CDR3 is TGTGCCAGCAGCAGGGGGGGGTCCTACAATGAGCAGTTCTTC. Encoded protein: CASSRGGSYNEQFF.